The 19 T cell receptor beta chains reported below all come from one sample, sequenced in a study of T-cell reconstitution after alpha-beta-depleted transplantation in children. Preparation of the TCRbeta library involved a method that used unique molecular identifiers. Each CDR3 protein gets one entry after TCRdb re-called the PCR reads with MiXCR. The sample includes about 1,000,000 distinct CDR3 sequences, about 31% of them seen just once. The starting material was PBMCs, mostly from graft donor cells, obtained 360 days after TCRalphabeta/CD19-depleted stem cell transplant. These receptors were taken from a boy under three years old who had a stem cell transplant for SCID, so the T cells may come from the graft donor.

The J gene is TRBJ2-7, the V gene TRBV12-3 or TRBV12-4; a weak D match, TRBD1 (6 bases). V lost 2 bases and J 5 bases, leaving 13 bases between the germline ends. CDR3 length: 14 amino acids. The CDR3 DNA reads as TGTGCCAGCAGTTTATCCAGGGGCGACCACGAGCAGTACTTC. This translates into CASSLSRGDHEQYF.

The rearrangement joins TRBV2 to TRBJ2-1, with 12 bases fitting TRBD2. The V gene's germline CDR1 is SNHLY and CDR2 FYNNEI. Trimming at V came to 4 bases and at J to 9 bases, leaving 10 bases not matched to a gene. The CDR3 is made up of 16 amino acids. The DNA for the CDR3 is TGTGCCAGCAGTGGAGGACTAGCGGGGTTTTTTAGTGAGCAGTTCTTC. It is translated as CASSGGLAGFFSEQFF.

This clonotype was recorded a few times. The rearrangement links TRBV5-1 to TRBJ1-2; 8 nucleotides line up with TRBD1. Germline V gene lookup returns CDR1 SGHRS and CDR2 YFSETQ. The CDR3 runs to 18 residues. The J segment lost 2 bases and the V segment lost 0 bases, leaving 12 bases of the junction unmatched. CDR3 sequence reads: CASSLGISGTGDNYGYTF. DNA for the CDR3: TGCGCCAGCAGCTTGGGTATTTCGGGGACAGGAGACAACTATGGCTACACCTTC. The full variable domain, completed using reference TRBV5-1 and TRBJ1-2, is KAGVTQTPRYLIKTRGQQVTLSCSPISGHRSVSWYQQTPGQGLQFLFEYFSETQRNKGNFPGRFSGRQFSNSRSEMNVSTLELGDSALYLCASSLGISGTGDNYGYTFGSGTRLTVV.

This clonotype came up many times. V and J are TRBV15 and TRBJ1-1; TRBD1 might be the D (5 bases). CDR1 is LNHNV, CDR2 YYDKDF, per germline (reference sequence). The CDR3 contains 14 residues. Trimming took off 5 bases at V and 1 base at J, with 11 bases between the two ends. CDR3 DNA: TGTGCCACCAGCGTGGGGGTCGGGAACACTGAAGCTTTCTTT. It yields the protein CATSVGVGNTEAFF.

The table lists this clonotype with a few counts. This rearrangement joins TRBV27 to TRBJ2-7; D is unresolved. CDR1 MNHEY and CDR2 SMNVEV come from the germline V gene (reference sequence). The V and J ends lost 6 bases and 3 bases respectively, with 12 bases between them. The CDR3 contains 13 residues. The DNA for the CDR3 is TGTGCCAGCAGCTCGGGCTCCGGCTACGAGCAGTACTTC. Its protein product is CASSSGSGYEQYF.

This clonotype has more than one count but fewer than ten. This rearrangement joins TRBV6-1 to TRBJ1-6, with D perhaps TRBD1 (5 bases). The CDR3 sequence is 13 residues long. Deletions cut 6 bases from V and 10 bases from J, with 13 bases between. The germline V gene encodes CDR1 MNHNS and CDR2 SASEGT. CDR3 nucleotides: TGTGCCAGCAGCCTCCTCGGGGACTCACCCCTCCACTTT. It codes for CASSLLGDSPLHF.

The chain has TRBV12-3 or TRBV12-4 and TRBJ2-3; D unresolved. The CDR3 covers 14 residues. V dropped 2 bases and J dropped 2 bases, with 8 bases sitting between them. CDR3 coding DNA: TGTGCCAGCAGTTTATACAGTTTCACAGATACGCAGTATTTT. Its translation: CASSLYSFTDTQYF.

The table lists this clonotype with a few counts. The rearrangement links TRBV6-1 to TRBJ1-3; D ambiguous. Germline V CDR1 and CDR2: MNHNS, SASEGT. Between the trimmed V and J ends, which lost 6 bases and 6 bases, there was a span of 6 bases. The CDR3 runs 11 residues. CDR3 region: CASSPKNTIYF. CDR3 nucleotide sequence: TGTGCCAGCAGCCCGAAAAACACCATATATTTT.

There are a few counts of this clonotype. The chain joins TRBV4-3 to TRBJ2-3, with D perhaps matching TRBD1 or TRBD2 (5 bases each). This CDR3 spans 18 amino acids. CDR1 is LGHNA, CDR2 YSLEER, per germline. Trimming removed 0 bases from V and 6 bases from J, with 22 bases in between. In DNA form, the CDR3 reads TGCGCCAGCAGCCAAGATGTATTGGCCGGGGCCGCGTCGGATACGCAGTATTTT. It specifies CASSQDVLAGAASDTQYF.

The chain combines TRBV20-1 with TRBJ1-2; D not resolved. CDR1 and CDR2 (germline): DFQATT, SNEGSKA (reference sequence). The V gene lost 5 bases and the J gene lost 8 bases, with 12 bases spanning the gap. The CDR3 runs to 11 residues. CDR3 in amino acids: CSAVIVRGYTF. CDR3 nucleotide sequence: TGCAGTGCTGTCATAGTCAGAGGCTACACCTTC.

This clonotype was seen a handful of times. This sequence joins TRBV18 and TRBJ2-1; D gene uncertain. V was pared by 3 bases and J by 4 bases, with 22 bases between. CDR1 KGHSH and CDR2 LQKENI come from the germline V gene. The CDR3 sequence is 18 residues long. CDR3 in DNA: TGTGCCAGCTCACCTTCCCGCCCCGGGTCCGGGTTTTACAATGAGCAGTTCTTC. It encodes CASSPSRPGSGFYNEQFF. The entire variable domain, with the rest obtained from reference TRBV18 and TRBJ2-1, is as follows: NAGVMQNPRHLVRRRGQEARLRCSPMKGHSHVYWYRQLPEEGLKFMVYLQKENIIDESGMPKERFSAEFPKEGPSILRIQQVVRGDSAAYFCASSPSRPGSGFYNEQFFGPGTRLTVL.

The rearrangement uses TRBV4-2 and TRBJ2-2; D is ambiguous. This CDR3 is built from 16 residues. CDR1 is LGHNA, CDR2 YNFKEQ, per germline. Trimming stripped 1 base from V and 0 bases from J, with 9 bases between. The CDR3 nucleotides are TGTGCCAGCAGCCAAGGGCAGTCCCCGAACACCGGGGAGCTGTTTTTT. It encodes CASSQGQSPNTGELFF.

The chain carries TRBV15 and TRBJ2-5; D unresolved. The V and J ends lost 3 bases and 5 bases respectively, with 16 bases between them. CDR3 length equals 15 residues. The germline gives CDR1 LNHNV, CDR2 YYDKDF (reference sequence). The CDR3 sequence is CATSSDEGSGETQYF. The CDR3 DNA sequence: TGTGCCACCAGCAGTGATGAAGGCTCTGGGGAGACCCAGTACTTC. Looking up the rest from reference TRBV15 and TRBJ2-5 gives the full variable domain: DAMVIQNPRYQVTQFGKPVTLSCSQTLNHNVMYWYQQKSSQAPKLLFHYYDKDFNNEADTPDNFQSRRPNTSFCFLDIRSPGLGDTAMYLCATSSDEGSGETQYFGPGTRLLVL.

J is TRBJ2-7 and V is TRBV4-1; 7 bases are shared with TRBD2. The junction had 7 bases not matched to a gene; V was cut back by 2 bases and J by 6 bases. Per the germline V gene, CDR1 is MGHRA and CDR2 is YSYEKL. The CDR3 is made up of 14 amino acids. The CDR3 region is CASSQMGGDFEQYF. As DNA, the CDR3 is TGCGCCAGCAGCCAAATGGGGGGGGATTTCGAGCAGTACTTC.

V usage is TRBV24-1 and J usage is TRBJ2-3; D is undetermined. The CDR3 totals 15 residues. With 3 bases removed from V and 1 base from J, the gap between germline ends came to 10 bases. Germline V gene sequence: CDR1 KGHDR, CDR2 SFDVKD. The CDR3 DNA sequence: TGTGCCACCAGTGATCGTGGGTGGGGCACAGATACGCAGTATTTT. Protein sequence: CATSDRGWGTDTQYF.

The chain joins TRBV20-1 to TRBJ2-1, with D uncertain. Germline CDR1 DFQATT, CDR2 SNEGSKA (reference sequence). The V end was cut by 3 bases, the J end by 0 bases, with 12 bases between. The CDR3 has 15 residues. CDR3 DNA sequence: TGCAGTGCTAGGCCAGGAACCAGCTCCTACAATGAGCAGTTCTTC. Its protein product is CSARPGTSSYNEQFF.

The genes are TRBV4-3 and TRBJ2-7; no firm D call. CDR3 length equals 14 residues. Germline V gives CDR1 LGHNA, CDR2 YSLEER. Between the trimmed V and J ends, which lost 1 base and 2 bases, there was a span of 9 bases. The CDR3 protein is CASSQADGPYEQYF. CDR3 in DNA: TGCGCCAGCAGCCAAGCGGACGGCCCCTACGAGCAGTACTTC.

The chain recombines TRBV20-1 with TRBJ1-3, with D possibly being TRBD1 (6 bases). The CDR3 loop spans 14 amino acids. V was shortened by 6 bases and J by 2 bases, with 14 bases between the two germline ends. Germline-derived CDR1 and CDR2 are DFQATT and SNEGSKA (reference sequence). Here the CDR3 reads CSAPDGGPGNTIYF. CDR3 DNA sequence: TGCAGTGCCCCGGACGGGGGCCCTGGAAACACCATATATTTT.

This clonotype was picked up a small number of times. This chain uses TRBV4-1 with TRBJ1-4, with D possibly TRBD1 on 6 matching bases. This CDR3 has 15 residues. V gave up 0 bases and J gave up 5 bases, with 10 bases separating them. Germline CDR1 is MGHRA and CDR2 is YSYEKL. CDR3 region: CASSQDPGVNEKLFF. CDR3 nucleotide sequence: TGCGCCAGCAGCCAAGACCCAGGGGTGAATGAAAAACTGTTTTTT.